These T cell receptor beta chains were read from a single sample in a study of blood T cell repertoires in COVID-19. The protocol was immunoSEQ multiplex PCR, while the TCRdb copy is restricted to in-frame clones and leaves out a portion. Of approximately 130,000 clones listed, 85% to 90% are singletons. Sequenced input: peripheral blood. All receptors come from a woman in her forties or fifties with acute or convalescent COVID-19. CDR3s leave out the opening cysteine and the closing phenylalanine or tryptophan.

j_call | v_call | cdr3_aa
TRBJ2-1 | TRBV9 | ASSRDPSFGNEQF
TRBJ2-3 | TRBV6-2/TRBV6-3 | ASSYPTSGVRTSTDTQY
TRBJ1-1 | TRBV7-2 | ASSLAPGGQGRNTEAF
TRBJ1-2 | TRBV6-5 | ATLAPNYGYT
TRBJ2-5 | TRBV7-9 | ASSDSFGGRGETQY
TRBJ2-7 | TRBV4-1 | ASSQGLAITYEQY
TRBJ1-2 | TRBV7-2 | ASSLGGVTATYGYT
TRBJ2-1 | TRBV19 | ASRPSGGDVYNEQF
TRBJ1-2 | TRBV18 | ASSPGRGDGYT
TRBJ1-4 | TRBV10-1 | ASRVRGPSLTNEKLF
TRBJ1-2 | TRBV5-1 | ASSRDTGGSFRYGYT
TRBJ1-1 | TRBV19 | ASRYFPENTEAF
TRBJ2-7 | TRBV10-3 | AITDVGAPEQY
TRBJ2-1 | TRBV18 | ASSPISGSSYNEQF
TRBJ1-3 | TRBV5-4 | ASSRGQARNTIY
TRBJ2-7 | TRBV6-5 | ASTGLSAGGQY
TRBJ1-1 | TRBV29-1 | SVELTQGTEAF
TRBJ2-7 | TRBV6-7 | ASSYVGEVTYEQY
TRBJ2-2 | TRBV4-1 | ASSQDHWDSGELF
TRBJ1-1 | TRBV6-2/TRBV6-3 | ASSFPQGYAF
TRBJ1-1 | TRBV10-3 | AISDEGKASTEAF
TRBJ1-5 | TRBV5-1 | ASSDTGGTQPQH
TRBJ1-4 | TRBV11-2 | ASSAGTVATNEKLF
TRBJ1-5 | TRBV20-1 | SARRGQPQH
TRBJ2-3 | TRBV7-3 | ASSLVPSGAPDTQY
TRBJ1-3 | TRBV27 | ASSSQGGNTIY
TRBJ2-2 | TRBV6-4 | ASRETSTGELF
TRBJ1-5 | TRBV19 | ASRLTGGGRPQH
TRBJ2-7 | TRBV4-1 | ASSPRTGGYEQY